Reported below is one TCR beta chain. With 5 bases clipped from V and 14 bases from J, the junction kept 17 bases outside the gene matches. CDR3 length equals 15 residues. Germline lookup yields CDR1 SEHNR and CDR2 FQNEAQ (reference sequence). The data were obtained in a study of blood T cell repertoires in COVID-19. Study-level information: T cells, B-cell-depleted T cells, or PBMCs supplied cDNA or gDNA.

It was during active infection that Seattle patients were enrolled and then longitudinally followed. Assay: immunoSEQ multiplex PCR; the TCRdb copy retains only in-frame clones and omits some. The sample contains over 85,000 clones, about 85% of which appear only once. Sequences were obtained from peripheral blood. This chain uses TRBV7-9 with TRBJ2-1; TRBD2 aligns across 8 bases. The receptor's source is a woman of 80 years or more with COVID-19, enrolled during active disease. DNA for the CDR3: TGTGCCAGCAGCGCAAGGAGAAGCGGGGGCCCCGTGGAGTTCTTC. Translated, it gives CASSARRSGGPVEFF. The whole variable domain, remainder taken from reference TRBV7-9 and TRBJ2-1, is DTGVSQNPRHKITKRGQNVTFRCDPISEHNRLYWYRQTLGQGPEFLTYFQNEAQLEKSRLLSDRFSAERPKGSFSTLEIQRTEQGDSAMYLCASSARRSGGPVEFFGPGTRLTVL.